This T cell receptor (beta chain) comes out of a study of CD8+ T cells in alopecia areata. Study-level findings and limits: Normal scalp had lower clonality than lesional scalp, with alopecia totalis/universalis lesions showing this most strongly.

Trimming removed 4 bases from V and 3 bases from J; junction bases left unmatched: 4. Germline CDR1 SQVTM, CDR2 ANQGSEA. This CDR3 region has 13 residues. With regard to this clone: Its matching antigen is unknown.

Extraction and reverse transcription of RNA yielded cDNA as the sequencing template. The table came from immunoSEQ multiplex PCR; TCRdb's copy has only in-frame clones and leaves some out. This table has 150,000 to 200,000 clones, about three fifths appearing once. This sample's treatment: oral pan-JAK inhibitor, 5-10 mg twice daily. J is TRBJ1-1 and V is TRBV29-1, with TRBD1 matching 8 bases. The source of this sequence is a human donor with alopecia areata. The sample consisted of CD4+ T cells sorted from blood, taken at week 24, from a patient treated with tofacitinib. The CDR3 nucleotides are TGCAGCGTTGCGGACAGGGTGGACACTGAAGCTTTCTTT. Residues: CSVADRVDTEAFF.